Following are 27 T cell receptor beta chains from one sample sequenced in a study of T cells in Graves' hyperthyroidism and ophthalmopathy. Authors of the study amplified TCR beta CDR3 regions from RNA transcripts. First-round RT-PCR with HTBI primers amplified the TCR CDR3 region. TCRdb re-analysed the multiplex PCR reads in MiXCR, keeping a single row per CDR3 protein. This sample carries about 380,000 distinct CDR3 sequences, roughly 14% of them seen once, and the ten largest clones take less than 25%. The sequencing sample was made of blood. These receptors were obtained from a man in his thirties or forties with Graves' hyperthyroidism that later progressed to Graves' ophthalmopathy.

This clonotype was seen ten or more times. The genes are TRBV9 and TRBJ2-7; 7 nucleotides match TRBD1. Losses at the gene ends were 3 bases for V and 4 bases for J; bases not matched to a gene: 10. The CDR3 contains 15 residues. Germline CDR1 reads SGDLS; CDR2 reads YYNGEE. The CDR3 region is CASSEGTARAYEQYF. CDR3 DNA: TGTGCCAGCAGCGAGGGGACAGCCCGAGCGTACGAGCAGTACTTC.

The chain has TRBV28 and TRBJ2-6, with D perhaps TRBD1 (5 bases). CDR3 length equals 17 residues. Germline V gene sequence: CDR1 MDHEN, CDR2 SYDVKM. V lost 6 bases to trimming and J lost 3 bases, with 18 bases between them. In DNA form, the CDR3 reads TGTGCCAGCAGCTCTCCCGTGGGGCAGAATGGGGCCAACGTCCTGACTTTC. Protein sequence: CASSSPVGQNGANVLTF.

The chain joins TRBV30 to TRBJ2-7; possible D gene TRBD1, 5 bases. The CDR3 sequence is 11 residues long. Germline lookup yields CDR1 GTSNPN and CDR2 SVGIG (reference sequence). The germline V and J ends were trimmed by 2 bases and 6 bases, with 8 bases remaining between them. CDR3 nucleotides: TGTGCCTGGAGTCATACAGGCGAGCAGTACTTC. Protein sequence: CAWSHTGEQYF.

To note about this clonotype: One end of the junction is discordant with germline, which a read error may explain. CDR3 protein: CATSRGKVSGNAIYF. The CDR3 nucleotides are TGTGCCACCAGCAGAGGGAAGGTCTCTGGAAACGCCATATATTTT. The rearrangement links TRBV15 to TRBJ1-3; D gene uncertain. Looked up from germline, CDR1 is LNHNV and CDR2 is YYDKDF (reference sequence). This CDR3 spans 15 amino acids. Full variable domain (missing parts from reference TRBV15 and TRBJ1-3): DAMVIQNPRYQVTQFGKPVTLSCSQTLNHNVMYWYQQKSSQAPKLLFHYYDKDFNNEADTPDNFQSRRPNTSFCFLDIRSPGLGDTAMYLCATSRGKVSGNAIYFGEGSWLTVV.

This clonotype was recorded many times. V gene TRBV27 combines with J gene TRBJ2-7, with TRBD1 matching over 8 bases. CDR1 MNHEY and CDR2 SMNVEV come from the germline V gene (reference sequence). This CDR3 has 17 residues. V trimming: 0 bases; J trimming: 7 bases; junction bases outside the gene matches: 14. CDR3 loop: CASSLSVGTGGFWEQYF. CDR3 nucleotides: TGTGCCAGCAGTTTATCCGTAGGGACAGGTGGGTTTTGGGAGCAGTACTTC.

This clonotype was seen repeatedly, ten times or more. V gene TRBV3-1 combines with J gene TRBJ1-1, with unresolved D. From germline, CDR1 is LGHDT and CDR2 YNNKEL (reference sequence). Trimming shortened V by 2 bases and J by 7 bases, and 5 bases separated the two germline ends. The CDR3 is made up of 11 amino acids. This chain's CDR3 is CASSQQFEAFF. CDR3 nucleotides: TGTGCCAGCAGCCAACAATTTGAAGCTTTCTTT.

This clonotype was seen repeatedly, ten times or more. CDR3 protein: CASSDKSSYNSPLHF. CDR3 DNA: TGTGCCAGCAGTGATAAGAGCTCCTATAATTCACCCCTCCACTTT. The rearrangement uses TRBV2 and TRBJ1-6; D uncertain. V lost 3 bases to trimming and J lost 0 bases, with 6 bases between them. Germline CDR1 is SNHLY and CDR2 is FYNNEI. The CDR3 covers 15 residues.

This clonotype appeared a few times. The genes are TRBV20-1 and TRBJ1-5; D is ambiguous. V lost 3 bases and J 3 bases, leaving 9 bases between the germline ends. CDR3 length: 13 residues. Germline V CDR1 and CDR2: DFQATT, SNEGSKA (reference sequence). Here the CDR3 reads CSARDGFNQPQHF. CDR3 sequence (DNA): TGCAGTGCTAGGGACGGATTCAATCAGCCCCAGCATTTT.

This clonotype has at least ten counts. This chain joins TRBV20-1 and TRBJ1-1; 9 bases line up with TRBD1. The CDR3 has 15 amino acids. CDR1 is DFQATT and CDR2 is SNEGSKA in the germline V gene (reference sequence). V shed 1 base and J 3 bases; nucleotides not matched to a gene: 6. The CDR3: CSARGQGGFDTEAFF. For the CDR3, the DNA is TGCAGTGCTAGAGGACAGGGGGGGTTTGACACTGAAGCTTTCTTT.

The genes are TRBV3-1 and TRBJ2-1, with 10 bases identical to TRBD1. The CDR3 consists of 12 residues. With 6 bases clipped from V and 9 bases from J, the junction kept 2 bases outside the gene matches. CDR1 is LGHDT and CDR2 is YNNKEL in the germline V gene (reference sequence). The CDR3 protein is CASRGQGTEQFF. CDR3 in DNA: TGTGCCAGCAGGGGACAGGGGACTGAGCAGTTCTTC.

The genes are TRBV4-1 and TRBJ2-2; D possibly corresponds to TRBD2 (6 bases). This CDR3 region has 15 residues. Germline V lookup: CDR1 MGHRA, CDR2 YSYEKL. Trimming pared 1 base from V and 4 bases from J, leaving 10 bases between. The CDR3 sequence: CASSQGLGGTGELFF. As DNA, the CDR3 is TGCGCCAGCAGCCAAGGTCTCGGGGGCACCGGGGAGCTGTTTTTT.

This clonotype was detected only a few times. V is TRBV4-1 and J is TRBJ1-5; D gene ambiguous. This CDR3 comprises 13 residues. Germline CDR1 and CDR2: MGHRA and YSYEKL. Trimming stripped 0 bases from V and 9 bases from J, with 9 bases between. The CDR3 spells CASSQDGRRPQHF. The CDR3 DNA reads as TGCGCCAGCAGCCAAGATGGAAGGAGGCCCCAGCATTTT.

The CDR3: CASSRRGQNSPLHF. The CDR3 nucleotides are TGTGCCAGCAGCCGAAGGGGACAGAATTCACCCCTCCACTTT. This chain uses TRBV7-9 with TRBJ1-6, with 7 bases matching TRBD1. The CDR3 extends over 14 amino acids. CDR1 and CDR2 from the germline V gene are SEHNR and FQNEAQ (reference sequence). The junction had 5 bases not matched to a gene; V was cut back by 5 bases and J by 7 bases.

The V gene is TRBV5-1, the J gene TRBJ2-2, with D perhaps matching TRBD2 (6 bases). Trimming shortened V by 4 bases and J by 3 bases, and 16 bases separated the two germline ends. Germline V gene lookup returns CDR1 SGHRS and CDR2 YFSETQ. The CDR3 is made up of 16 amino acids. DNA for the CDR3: TGCGCCAGCAGCCTACCAATGGGACTCCACACCGGGGAGCTGTTTTTT. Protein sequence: CASSLPMGLHTGELFF.

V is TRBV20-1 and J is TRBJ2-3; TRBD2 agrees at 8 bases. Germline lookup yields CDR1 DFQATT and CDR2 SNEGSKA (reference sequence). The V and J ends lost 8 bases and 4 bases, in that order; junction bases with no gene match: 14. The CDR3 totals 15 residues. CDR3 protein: CSTTPGLVVSDTQYF. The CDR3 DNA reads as TGCAGTACTACACCGGGACTAGTAGTTTCAGATACGCAGTATTTT.

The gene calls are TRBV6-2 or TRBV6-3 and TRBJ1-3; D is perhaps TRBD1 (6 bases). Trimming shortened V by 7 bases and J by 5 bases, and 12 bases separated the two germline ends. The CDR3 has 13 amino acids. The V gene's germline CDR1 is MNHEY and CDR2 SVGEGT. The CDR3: CASIEGGRNTIYF. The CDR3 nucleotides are TGTGCCAGCATAGAGGGGGGCAGAAACACCATATATTTT.

The CDR3 coding sequence is TGTGCCAGCAGCTCGGACAGGGGCTATGGCTACACCTTC. This sequence encodes CASSSDRGYGYTF. The chain couples TRBV11-2 to TRBJ1-2; 9 nucleotides align to TRBD1. This CDR3 contains 13 residues. CDR1 is SGHAT, CDR2 FQNNGV, per germline. The V gene end was trimmed by 4 bases and the J gene end by 4 bases; junction bases not matched to a gene: 1.

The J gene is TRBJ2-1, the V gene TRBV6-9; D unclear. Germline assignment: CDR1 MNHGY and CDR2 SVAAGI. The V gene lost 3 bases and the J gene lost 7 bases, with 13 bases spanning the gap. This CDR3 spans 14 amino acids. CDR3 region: CASSYTFEANEQFF. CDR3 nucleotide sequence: TGTGCCAGCAGTTACACCTTCGAAGCTAATGAGCAGTTCTTC.

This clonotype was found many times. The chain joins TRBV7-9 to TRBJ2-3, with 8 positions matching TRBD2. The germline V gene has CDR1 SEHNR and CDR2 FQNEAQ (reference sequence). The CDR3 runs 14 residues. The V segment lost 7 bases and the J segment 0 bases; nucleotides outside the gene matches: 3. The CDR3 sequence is CASIASGSTDTQYF. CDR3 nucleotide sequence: TGTGCCAGCATCGCTAGCGGGAGCACAGATACGCAGTATTTT.

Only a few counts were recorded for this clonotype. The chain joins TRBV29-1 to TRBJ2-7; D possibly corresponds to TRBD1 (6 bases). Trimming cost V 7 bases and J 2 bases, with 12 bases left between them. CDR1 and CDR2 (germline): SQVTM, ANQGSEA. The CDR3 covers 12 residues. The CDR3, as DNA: TGCAGCGCAACCGACAGGCCCTACGAGCAGTACTTC. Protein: CSATDRPYEQYF.

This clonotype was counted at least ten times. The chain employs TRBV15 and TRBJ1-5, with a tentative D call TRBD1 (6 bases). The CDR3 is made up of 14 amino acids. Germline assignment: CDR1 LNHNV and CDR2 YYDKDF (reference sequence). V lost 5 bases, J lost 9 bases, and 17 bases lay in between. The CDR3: CATSSGSGAGPQHF. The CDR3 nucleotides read TGTGCCACCAGCTCAGGGTCGGGGGCAGGGCCCCAGCATTTT.

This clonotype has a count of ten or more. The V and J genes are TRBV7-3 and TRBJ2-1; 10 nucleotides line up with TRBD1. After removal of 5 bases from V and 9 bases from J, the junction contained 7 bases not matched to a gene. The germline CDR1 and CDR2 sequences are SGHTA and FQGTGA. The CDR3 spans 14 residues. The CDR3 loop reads CASSPGQGGGEQFF. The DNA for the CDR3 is TGTGCCAGCAGCCCCGGACAGGGGGGAGGTGAGCAGTTCTTC.

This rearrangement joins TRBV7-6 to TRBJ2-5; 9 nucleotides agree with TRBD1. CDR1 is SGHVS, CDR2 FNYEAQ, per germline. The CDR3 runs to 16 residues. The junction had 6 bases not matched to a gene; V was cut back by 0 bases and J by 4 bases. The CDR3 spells CASSLAGTGKRETQYF. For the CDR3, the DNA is TGTGCCAGCAGCTTAGCCGGGACAGGGAAGAGAGAGACCCAGTACTTC.

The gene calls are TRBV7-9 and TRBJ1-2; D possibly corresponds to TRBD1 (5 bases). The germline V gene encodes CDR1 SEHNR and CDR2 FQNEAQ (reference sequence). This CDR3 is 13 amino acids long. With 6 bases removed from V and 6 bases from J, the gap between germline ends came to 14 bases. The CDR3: CASRAGTANGYTF. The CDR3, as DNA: TGTGCCAGCAGGGCCGGGACTGCCAATGGCTACACCTTC.

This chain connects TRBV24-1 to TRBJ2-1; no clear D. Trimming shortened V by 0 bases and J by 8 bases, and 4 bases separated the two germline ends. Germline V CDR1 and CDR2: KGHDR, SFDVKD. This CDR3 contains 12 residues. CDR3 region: CATSDLVDEQFF. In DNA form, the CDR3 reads TGTGCCACCAGTGATTTGGTGGATGAGCAGTTCTTC.

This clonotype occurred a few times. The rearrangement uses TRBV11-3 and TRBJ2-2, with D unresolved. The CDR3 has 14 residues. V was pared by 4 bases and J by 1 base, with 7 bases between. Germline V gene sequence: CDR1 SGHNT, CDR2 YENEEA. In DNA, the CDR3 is TGTGCCAGCAGCTACGACGAGAACACCGGGGAGCTGTTTTTT. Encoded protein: CASSYDENTGELFF. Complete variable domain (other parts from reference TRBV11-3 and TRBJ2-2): EAGVVQSPRYKIIEKKQPVAFWCNPISGHNTLYWYLQNLGQGPELLIRYENEEAVDDSQLPKDRFSAERLKGVDSTLKIQPAELGDSAVYLCASSYDENTGELFFGEGSRLTVL.

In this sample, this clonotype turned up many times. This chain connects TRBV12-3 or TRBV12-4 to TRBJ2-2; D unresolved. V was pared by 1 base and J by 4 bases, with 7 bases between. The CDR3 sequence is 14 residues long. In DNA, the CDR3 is TGTGCCAGCAGTTTAGGTAGTCCCACCGGGGAGCTGTTTTTT. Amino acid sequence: CASSLGSPTGELFF.